Listed below are T cell receptor beta chains from one sample, sequenced in a study of blood T cell repertoires in COVID-19. This table comes from immunoSEQ multiplex PCR, and its TCRdb copy is limited to in-frame clones, with some not included. The data contain over 250,000 clones, approximately 83% of them singletons. What was sequenced was peripheral blood. These receptors were collected from a woman in her seventies with acute or convalescent COVID-19. The CDR3 runs from the conserved cysteine through the conserved F or W. D genes are given only for firm matches. Some rows have no size entry. The others give once, few or many, or a class for an expanded clone.

d_gene,j_gene,v_gene,abundance,len,CDR3aa,CDR3nt
TRBD1,TRBJ1-1,TRBV6-5,-,14,CASSYRDSNTEAFF,TGTGCCAGCAGTTATCGGGACAGTAACACTGAAGCTTTCTTT
TRBD2,TRBJ2-1,TRBV7-9,few,16,CASSAERGGRPNEQFF,TGTGCCAGCAGCGCAGAACGGGGGGGCCGTCCCAATGAGCAGTTCTTC
-,TRBJ2-2,TRBV3-1/TRBV3-2,-,14,CASTPVANTGELFF,TGTGCCAGCACCCCGGTCGCGAACACCGGGGAGCTGTTTTTT
TRBD1,TRBJ1-1,TRBV5-1,-,16,CASSLGDRGRHTEAFF,TGCGCCAGCAGCTTGGGGGACAGGGGGCGACACACTGAAGCTTTCTTT
-,TRBJ2-3,TRBV3-1/TRBV3-2,-,12,CASSQQADTQYF,TGTGCCAGCAGCCAGCAGGCCGATACGCAGTATTTT
-,TRBJ1-5,TRBV14,-,15,CASSQEGGGMQPQHF,TGTGCCAGCAGCCAAGAGGGTGGGGGGATGCAGCCCCAGCATTTT
TRBD1,TRBJ2-7,TRBV5-5,once,15,CASTLSPTGFYEQYF,TGTGCCAGCACCTTAAGCCCGACAGGGTTCTACGAGCAGTACTTC
-,TRBJ1-3,TRBV12-3/TRBV12-4,-,13,CASTRSSGNTIYF,TGTGCCAGCACGCGGAGCTCTGGAAACACCATATATTTT
-,TRBJ1-5,TRBV19,-,13,CASNPQGPEPQHF,TGTGCCAGTAACCCACAGGGTCCAGAGCCCCAGCATTTT
-,TRBJ2-6,TRBV6-5,-,15,CASMIWGPGANVLTF,TGTGCCAGCATGATATGGGGGCCTGGGGCCAACGTCCTGACTTTC
-,TRBJ1-1,TRBV9,few,13,CASSWTADTEAFF,TGTGCCAGCAGCTGGACAGCGGACACTGAAGCTTTCTTT